A single sample is the source of the 29 T cell receptor beta chains below, sequenced in a study of T cells in Graves' hyperthyroidism and ophthalmopathy. From RNA transcripts, TCR beta CDR3 regions were amplified. Researchers ran a first-round RT-PCR on the TCR CDR3 using the HTBI primer set. TCRdb recomputed calls from the multiplex PCR reads with MiXCR, one row per CDR3 protein. This table holds 240,000 or so distinct CDR3 sequences, about 15% found once. Sequencing used blood. The source is a woman in her late teens or twenties with Graves' ophthalmopathy.

This clonotype was observed many times. This chain joins TRBV28 and TRBJ2-1, with 8 bases identical to TRBD2. Germline CDR1 reads MDHEN; CDR2 reads SYDVKM. The V and J ends lost 10 bases and 1 base, in that order; junction bases with no gene match: 3. The CDR3 runs to 13 residues. CDR3 DNA sequence: TGTGCCACGGGGGGGGGATCCTACAATGAGCAGTTCTTC. Encoded protein: CATGGGSYNEQFF.

This clonotype was picked up many times. The chain couples TRBV20-1 to TRBJ2-1; unclear D gene. Trimming pared 4 bases from V and 6 bases from J, leaving 10 bases between. The V gene's germline CDR1 is DFQATT and CDR2 SNEGSKA (reference sequence). This CDR3 comprises 12 residues. CDR3 bases: TGCAGTGCTACCGGGCTAATCAATGAGCAGTTCTTC. Translation gives CSATGLINEQFF.

The CDR3 DNA sequence: TGTGCCAGCAGCCTGGGTCCGGAGTACCTGTCCTACGAGCAGTACTTC. Its translation: CASSLGPEYLSYEQYF. V and J are TRBV6-2 or TRBV6-3 and TRBJ2-7; no definite D call. Per germline, CDR1 MNHEY and CDR2 SVGEGT. The CDR3 is made up of 16 amino acids. Trimming removed 6 bases at V and 1 base at J, with 19 bases between.

This clonotype was found many times. The rearrangement links TRBV7-9 to TRBJ2-7, with 8 bases that match TRBD1. Germline values: CDR1 SEHNR, CDR2 FQNEAQ (reference sequence). The CDR3 length is 13 residues. Germline trimming cut 5 bases from V and 4 bases from J; bases unmatched to any gene: 4. The chain's CDR3 is CASSGQGLYEQYF. The DNA for the CDR3 is TGTGCCAGCAGCGGACAGGGCCTATACGAGCAGTACTTC. Variable domain in full (rest from reference TRBV7-9 and TRBJ2-7): DTGVSQNPRHKITKRGQNVTFRCDPISEHNRLYWYRQTLGQGPEFLTYFQNEAQLEKSRLLSDRFSAERPKGSFSTLEIQRTEQGDSAMYLCASSGQGLYEQYFGPGTRLTVT.

The J gene is TRBJ2-1, the V gene TRBV4-1; D ambiguous. V lost 0 bases, J lost 2 bases, and 5 bases lay in between. Germline V gives CDR1 MGHRA, CDR2 YSYEKL. The CDR3 totals 14 residues. The CDR3 spells CASSQDGPYNEQFF. Written as DNA, the CDR3 is TGCGCCAGCAGCCAAGATGGTCCCTACAATGAGCAGTTCTTC.

This clonotype showed up just a few times. The V and J genes are TRBV19 and TRBJ2-1; 10 nucleotides align to TRBD2. This CDR3 is 16 amino acids long. After removal of 5 bases from V and 6 bases from J, the junction contained 10 bases not matched to a gene. Germline V CDR1 and CDR2: LNHDA, SQIVND (reference sequence). The CDR3 protein is CASSVKTSGAFNEQFF. The CDR3 DNA reads as TGTGCCAGTAGTGTTAAAACTAGCGGGGCCTTCAATGAGCAGTTCTTC.

This clonotype was observed at least ten times. This sequence joins TRBV4-2 and TRBJ1-2; the D gene is possibly TRBD1 (5 bases). Germline V CDR1 and CDR2: LGHNA, YNFKEQ. V was clipped by 3 bases and J by 8 bases, with 10 bases between them. This CDR3 has 12 amino acids. CDR3 nucleotide sequence: TGTGCCAGCAGCCACTGGGACGGCGGCTACACCTTC. It yields the protein CASSHWDGGYTF.

The table lists this clonotype with a few counts. This rearrangement joins TRBV4-2 to TRBJ2-7, with D possibly matching TRBD2 (5 bases). V dropped 0 bases and J dropped 0 bases, with 12 bases sitting between them. Germline assignment: CDR1 LGHNA and CDR2 YNFKEQ. There are 16 residues in the CDR3. The CDR3 loop is CASSQESSVSSYEQYF. The DNA of the CDR3 is TGTGCCAGCAGCCAAGAGAGTAGCGTCAGCTCCTACGAGCAGTACTTC.

This clonotype was counted ten times or more. The chain recombines TRBV11-2 with TRBJ2-7, with TRBD1 matching over 8 bases. This CDR3 is built from 16 residues. With V trimmed by 5 bases and J by 0 bases, 9 bases remained unmatched. Germline V gene sequence: CDR1 SGHAT, CDR2 FQNNGV. The CDR3 region is CASSLARDRNSYEQYF. The CDR3 nucleotides read TGTGCCAGCAGCCTAGCCCGGGACAGGAACTCCTACGAGCAGTACTTC.

The gene calls are TRBV12-3 or TRBV12-4 and TRBJ2-3, with a weak D call TRBD2 (6 bases). The CDR3 consists of 11 residues. Trimming took 6 bases from V and 6 from J, leaving 7 bases between them. CDR3 nucleotide sequence: TGTGCCAGCAGGAGCGGGGATACGCAGTATTTT. Amino acids: CASRSGDTQYF.

This clonotype was counted ten times or more. The CDR3 here is CASSPGTEDTQYF. CDR3 nucleotides: TGTGCCAGCTCACCAGGGACGGAGGATACGCAGTATTTT. The chain is built from TRBV18 and TRBJ2-3; D tentatively fits TRBD1 or TRBD2 (5 bases each). V was cut by 2 bases and J by 6 bases, with 9 bases left in between. The CDR3 runs 13 residues. Germline loops: CDR1 KGHSH, CDR2 LQKENI.

The chain recombines TRBV4-2 with TRBJ1-4; D is unresolved. V was pared by 3 bases and J by 8 bases, with 16 bases between. The germline gives CDR1 LGHNA, CDR2 YNFKEQ. This CDR3 contains 15 residues. The CDR3 sequence is CASSQGRALKEKLFF. Written as DNA, the CDR3 is TGTGCCAGCAGCCAGGGCAGAGCCCTTAAGGAAAAACTGTTTTTT.

This clonotype was observed at least ten times. The V gene is TRBV28, the J gene TRBJ1-3, with D tentatively TRBD1 (6 bases). The CDR3 runs 14 residues. CDR1 MDHEN and CDR2 SYDVKM come from the germline V gene. The V and J ends lost 1 base and 2 bases respectively, with 6 bases between them. The CDR3 loop reads CASSLSGAGNTIYF. In DNA form, the CDR3 reads TGTGCCAGCAGTTTATCAGGGGCTGGAAACACCATATATTTT.

This clonotype has at least ten counts. The chain joins TRBV30 to TRBJ2-2; 7 nucleotides line up with TRBD2. The germline V gene has CDR1 GTSNPN and CDR2 SVGIG (reference sequence). The ends lost 0 bases at V and 4 bases at J; junction bases unmatched: 5. The CDR3 contains 15 residues. The CDR3 reads CAWSVGGTITGELFF. In DNA form, the CDR3 reads TGTGCCTGGAGTGTCGGGGGGACGATCACCGGGGAGCTGTTTTTT.

In regard to this clonotype: A single base separates this from a much larger clone, so it may be a read error. The J gene is TRBJ2-3, the V gene TRBV5-4; a possible D gene is TRBD2 (5 bases). From germline, CDR1 is SGHNT and CDR2 YYREEE (reference sequence). The CDR3 runs to 16 residues. CDR3 nucleotide sequence: TGTGCCAGCAGCTTGAAGCTTTCATCTAGCACAGATACGCGGTATTTT. Translation: CASSLKLSSSTDTRYF.

This clonotype was seen repeatedly, ten times or more. This sequence joins TRBV5-5 and TRBJ1-1; weak D call: TRBD1 (6 bases). The CDR3 runs 15 residues. V was clipped by 3 bases and J by 1 base, with 13 bases between them. CDR1 SGHKS and CDR2 YYEKEE come from the germline V gene (reference sequence). CDR3 sequence: CASSWDAQGNTEAFF. The CDR3 DNA sequence: TGTGCCAGCAGCTGGGATGCACAGGGGAACACTGAAGCTTTCTTT.

The sample holds many counts of this clonotype. The rearrangement links TRBV11-2 to TRBJ2-1; D is uncertain. Germline loops: CDR1 SGHAT, CDR2 FQNNGV. V lost 5 bases to trimming and J lost 0 bases, with 14 bases between them. The CDR3 has 16 residues. The CDR3 bases are TGTGCCAGCAGCCCCCTGACGGTAAGCTCCTACAATGAGCAGTTCTTC. It specifies CASSPLTVSSYNEQFF.

This clonotype was observed at least ten times. The V call is TRBV2, the J call TRBJ1-5; D uncertain. The V gene lost 2 bases and the J gene lost 5 bases, with 19 bases spanning the gap. The V gene's germline CDR1 is SNHLY and CDR2 FYNNEI. The CDR3 loop spans 17 amino acids. Here the CDR3 DNA reads TGTGCCAGCAGTGAAAGTCTTGCCCGATGGCTTGATCAGCCCCAGCATTTT. The encoded protein is CASSESLARWLDQPQHF.

The chain has TRBV4-1 and TRBJ2-7; unclear D gene. The CDR3 has 14 residues. V shed 0 bases and J shed 0 bases, with 6 bases lying between them. Germline CDR1 reads MGHRA; CDR2 reads YSYEKL. The CDR3 loop reads CASSQDGTSYEQYF. DNA for the CDR3: TGCGCCAGCAGCCAAGATGGTACCTCCTACGAGCAGTACTTC.

This clonotype was counted at least ten times. The V and J genes are TRBV19 and TRBJ1-1, with 11 positions matching TRBD1. V lost 5 bases, J lost 4 bases, and 6 bases stayed unmatched. Germline CDR1 and CDR2: LNHDA and SQIVND (reference sequence). The CDR3 runs to 15 residues. The CDR3 nucleotides read TGTGCCAGTAGTGTTCTCGGGACAGGGGGCACTGAAGCTTTCTTT. As protein: CASSVLGTGGTEAFF.

The chain links TRBV29-1 to TRBJ2-1, with D possibly being TRBD2 (6 bases). The length of the CDR3 is 13 residues. Per germline, CDR1 SQVTM and CDR2 ANQGSEA. Trimming stripped 3 bases from V and 10 bases from J, with 16 bases between. The CDR3 bases are TGCAGCGTTGACCCGGGACTGCGTAGAGAGCAGTTCTTC. This translates into CSVDPGLRREQFF.

This clonotype was counted many times. The V and J genes are TRBV30 and TRBJ1-2; no clear D. Trimming shortened V by 2 bases and J by 3 bases, and 13 bases separated the two germline ends. The CDR3 length is 14 residues. CDR1 is GTSNPN and CDR2 is SVGIG in the germline V gene (reference sequence). The CDR3 DNA is TGTGCCTGGAGTCCCGCGGAACCCTACTATGGCTACACCTTC. Protein product: CAWSPAEPYYGYTF.

This clonotype was recorded at least ten times. For the CDR3, the DNA is TGTGCCAGCTCACACCGGGGGAAGGGATCGAACACTGAAGCTTTCTTT. This encodes CASSHRGKGSNTEAFF. The chain links TRBV18 to TRBJ1-1; a possible D gene is TRBD1 (5 bases). The germline V and J ends were trimmed by 4 bases and 1 base, with 16 bases remaining between them. The CDR3 is made up of 16 amino acids. From germline, CDR1 is KGHSH and CDR2 LQKENI.

This clonotype was detected a few times. The chain joins TRBV18 to TRBJ2-5; D is undetermined. The CDR3 loop spans 14 amino acids. Looked up from germline, CDR1 is KGHSH and CDR2 is LQKENI. V lost 6 bases and J 0 bases, leaving 11 bases between the germline ends. CDR3 bases: TGTGCCAGCTCCCTGGAACTGTACCAAGAGACCCAGTACTTC. It yields the protein CASSLELYQETQYF.

This clonotype has at least ten counts. The V call is TRBV3-1, the J call TRBJ1-2; a possible D gene is TRBD1 (5 bases). V lost 5 bases and J 2 bases, leaving 9 bases between the germline ends. The CDR3 extends over 13 amino acids. Per germline, CDR1 LGHDT and CDR2 YNNKEL (reference sequence). The CDR3 sequence: CASSGGRNYGYTF. The DNA of the CDR3 is TGTGCCAGCAGCGGGGGACGGAACTATGGCTACACCTTC.

The sample holds many counts of this clonotype. This chain links TRBV28 with TRBJ2-1; 11 bases align to TRBD1. Germline values: CDR1 MDHEN, CDR2 SYDVKM. Trimming removed 6 bases from V and 0 bases from J; junction bases left unmatched: 13. The CDR3 length is 19 residues. CDR3 in DNA: TGTGCCAGCAGCCCCCCGGACAGGGGGCCCTTAAGCTCCTACAATGAGCAGTTCTTC. The encoded protein is CASSPPDRGPLSSYNEQFF.

This clonotype was found many times. This chain connects TRBV3-1 to TRBJ1-4; D is perhaps TRBD1 (5 bases). Germline CDR1 reads LGHDT; CDR2 reads YNNKEL (reference sequence). V lost 0 bases and J lost 7, with 12 bases in between. The CDR3 contains 15 residues. This chain's CDR3 is CASSQEGLEGEKLFF. The DNA for the CDR3 is TGTGCCAGCAGCCAAGAGGGGCTGGAGGGTGAAAAACTGTTTTTT.

The chain employs TRBV3-1 and TRBJ1-2; possible D gene TRBD1, 5 bases. CDR1 and CDR2 from the germline V gene are LGHDT and YNNKEL (reference sequence). CDR3 length equals 14 residues. Trimming left V 0 bases short and J 8 bases short, with 13 bases between. CDR3 nucleotides: TGTGCCAGCAGCCAAGAAGGGGCGCGTGGCGGCTACACCTTC. It codes for CASSQEGARGGYTF.

The table lists this clonotype with many counts. The gene calls are TRBV18 and TRBJ2-1; D may be TRBD2 (7 bases). In germline, CDR1 is KGHSH, CDR2 LQKENI. The CDR3 runs to 15 residues. Trimming took off 6 bases at V and 3 bases at J, with 15 bases between the two ends. The CDR3 spells CASSLSGDNYNEQFF. In DNA form, the CDR3 reads TGTGCCAGCTCCCTGAGCGGGGACAACTACAATGAGCAGTTCTTC.